This T cell receptor beta chain was found in a study of CD8 T cells in ankylosing spondylitis. Study-level points and caveats: CD8+ cells made up the disease-linked clones, which were relatively rare in peripheral blood.

TCRdb fed the 5' RACE reads into MiXCR, producing one record per CDR3 protein. The sample shows approximately 300,000 distinct CDR3 sequences, about 19% of them seen only once. From germline, CDR1 is SNHLY and CDR2 FYNNEI. Deletions cut 7 bases from V and 4 bases from J, with 15 bases between. The CDR3 is 14 amino acids. As to this clonotype: Its matching antigen is unknown.

Sequences were obtained from blood, either unsorted or a sorted T cell fraction (not recorded which). The chain has TRBV2 and TRBJ2-3; D gene unclear. The receptor was isolated from a male donor with ankylosing spondylitis or in good health (not recorded which). The CDR3 reads CASIKGSKADTQYF. CDR3 bases: TGTGCCAGCATAAAGGGCTCTAAAGCAGATACGCAGTATTTT.